This entry concerns a single T cell receptor beta chain. As yet, its antigen is unknown. These data come from a study of T cell responses to AZD1222 COVID-19 vaccine. Study-wide points: Elevations in Spike-specific TCR breadth and depth followed administration of two AZD1222 doses. The number of AZD1222 recipients seropositive at baseline was only 5 to 7. Repertoires in all cases were sampled only once the peak T cell response had passed.

Repertoires were generated with immunoSEQ multiplex PCR, while TCRdb's copy carries only in-frame clones and drops some. Of 150,000 to 200,000 clones in the sample, 85% to 90% were seen once. Second-dose intervals of approximately 4 or approximately 12 weeks were pooled. The V gene lost 5 bases and the J gene lost 2 bases, with 16 bases spanning the gap. CDR1 is MDHEN, CDR2 SYDVKM, per germline. This CDR3 spans 16 amino acids. The chain uses TRBV28 and TRBJ1-5, with a possible D match to TRBD1 (6 bases). The TCR comes from an adult who received the AZD1222 COVID-19 vaccine. The material was peripheral blood, obtained 28 days after the second AZD1222 dose. This CDR3 is CASSTSGVARNQPQHF. The CDR3 DNA reads TGTGCCAGCAGTACGTCAGGGGTGGCTCGCAATCAGCCCCAGCATTTT.